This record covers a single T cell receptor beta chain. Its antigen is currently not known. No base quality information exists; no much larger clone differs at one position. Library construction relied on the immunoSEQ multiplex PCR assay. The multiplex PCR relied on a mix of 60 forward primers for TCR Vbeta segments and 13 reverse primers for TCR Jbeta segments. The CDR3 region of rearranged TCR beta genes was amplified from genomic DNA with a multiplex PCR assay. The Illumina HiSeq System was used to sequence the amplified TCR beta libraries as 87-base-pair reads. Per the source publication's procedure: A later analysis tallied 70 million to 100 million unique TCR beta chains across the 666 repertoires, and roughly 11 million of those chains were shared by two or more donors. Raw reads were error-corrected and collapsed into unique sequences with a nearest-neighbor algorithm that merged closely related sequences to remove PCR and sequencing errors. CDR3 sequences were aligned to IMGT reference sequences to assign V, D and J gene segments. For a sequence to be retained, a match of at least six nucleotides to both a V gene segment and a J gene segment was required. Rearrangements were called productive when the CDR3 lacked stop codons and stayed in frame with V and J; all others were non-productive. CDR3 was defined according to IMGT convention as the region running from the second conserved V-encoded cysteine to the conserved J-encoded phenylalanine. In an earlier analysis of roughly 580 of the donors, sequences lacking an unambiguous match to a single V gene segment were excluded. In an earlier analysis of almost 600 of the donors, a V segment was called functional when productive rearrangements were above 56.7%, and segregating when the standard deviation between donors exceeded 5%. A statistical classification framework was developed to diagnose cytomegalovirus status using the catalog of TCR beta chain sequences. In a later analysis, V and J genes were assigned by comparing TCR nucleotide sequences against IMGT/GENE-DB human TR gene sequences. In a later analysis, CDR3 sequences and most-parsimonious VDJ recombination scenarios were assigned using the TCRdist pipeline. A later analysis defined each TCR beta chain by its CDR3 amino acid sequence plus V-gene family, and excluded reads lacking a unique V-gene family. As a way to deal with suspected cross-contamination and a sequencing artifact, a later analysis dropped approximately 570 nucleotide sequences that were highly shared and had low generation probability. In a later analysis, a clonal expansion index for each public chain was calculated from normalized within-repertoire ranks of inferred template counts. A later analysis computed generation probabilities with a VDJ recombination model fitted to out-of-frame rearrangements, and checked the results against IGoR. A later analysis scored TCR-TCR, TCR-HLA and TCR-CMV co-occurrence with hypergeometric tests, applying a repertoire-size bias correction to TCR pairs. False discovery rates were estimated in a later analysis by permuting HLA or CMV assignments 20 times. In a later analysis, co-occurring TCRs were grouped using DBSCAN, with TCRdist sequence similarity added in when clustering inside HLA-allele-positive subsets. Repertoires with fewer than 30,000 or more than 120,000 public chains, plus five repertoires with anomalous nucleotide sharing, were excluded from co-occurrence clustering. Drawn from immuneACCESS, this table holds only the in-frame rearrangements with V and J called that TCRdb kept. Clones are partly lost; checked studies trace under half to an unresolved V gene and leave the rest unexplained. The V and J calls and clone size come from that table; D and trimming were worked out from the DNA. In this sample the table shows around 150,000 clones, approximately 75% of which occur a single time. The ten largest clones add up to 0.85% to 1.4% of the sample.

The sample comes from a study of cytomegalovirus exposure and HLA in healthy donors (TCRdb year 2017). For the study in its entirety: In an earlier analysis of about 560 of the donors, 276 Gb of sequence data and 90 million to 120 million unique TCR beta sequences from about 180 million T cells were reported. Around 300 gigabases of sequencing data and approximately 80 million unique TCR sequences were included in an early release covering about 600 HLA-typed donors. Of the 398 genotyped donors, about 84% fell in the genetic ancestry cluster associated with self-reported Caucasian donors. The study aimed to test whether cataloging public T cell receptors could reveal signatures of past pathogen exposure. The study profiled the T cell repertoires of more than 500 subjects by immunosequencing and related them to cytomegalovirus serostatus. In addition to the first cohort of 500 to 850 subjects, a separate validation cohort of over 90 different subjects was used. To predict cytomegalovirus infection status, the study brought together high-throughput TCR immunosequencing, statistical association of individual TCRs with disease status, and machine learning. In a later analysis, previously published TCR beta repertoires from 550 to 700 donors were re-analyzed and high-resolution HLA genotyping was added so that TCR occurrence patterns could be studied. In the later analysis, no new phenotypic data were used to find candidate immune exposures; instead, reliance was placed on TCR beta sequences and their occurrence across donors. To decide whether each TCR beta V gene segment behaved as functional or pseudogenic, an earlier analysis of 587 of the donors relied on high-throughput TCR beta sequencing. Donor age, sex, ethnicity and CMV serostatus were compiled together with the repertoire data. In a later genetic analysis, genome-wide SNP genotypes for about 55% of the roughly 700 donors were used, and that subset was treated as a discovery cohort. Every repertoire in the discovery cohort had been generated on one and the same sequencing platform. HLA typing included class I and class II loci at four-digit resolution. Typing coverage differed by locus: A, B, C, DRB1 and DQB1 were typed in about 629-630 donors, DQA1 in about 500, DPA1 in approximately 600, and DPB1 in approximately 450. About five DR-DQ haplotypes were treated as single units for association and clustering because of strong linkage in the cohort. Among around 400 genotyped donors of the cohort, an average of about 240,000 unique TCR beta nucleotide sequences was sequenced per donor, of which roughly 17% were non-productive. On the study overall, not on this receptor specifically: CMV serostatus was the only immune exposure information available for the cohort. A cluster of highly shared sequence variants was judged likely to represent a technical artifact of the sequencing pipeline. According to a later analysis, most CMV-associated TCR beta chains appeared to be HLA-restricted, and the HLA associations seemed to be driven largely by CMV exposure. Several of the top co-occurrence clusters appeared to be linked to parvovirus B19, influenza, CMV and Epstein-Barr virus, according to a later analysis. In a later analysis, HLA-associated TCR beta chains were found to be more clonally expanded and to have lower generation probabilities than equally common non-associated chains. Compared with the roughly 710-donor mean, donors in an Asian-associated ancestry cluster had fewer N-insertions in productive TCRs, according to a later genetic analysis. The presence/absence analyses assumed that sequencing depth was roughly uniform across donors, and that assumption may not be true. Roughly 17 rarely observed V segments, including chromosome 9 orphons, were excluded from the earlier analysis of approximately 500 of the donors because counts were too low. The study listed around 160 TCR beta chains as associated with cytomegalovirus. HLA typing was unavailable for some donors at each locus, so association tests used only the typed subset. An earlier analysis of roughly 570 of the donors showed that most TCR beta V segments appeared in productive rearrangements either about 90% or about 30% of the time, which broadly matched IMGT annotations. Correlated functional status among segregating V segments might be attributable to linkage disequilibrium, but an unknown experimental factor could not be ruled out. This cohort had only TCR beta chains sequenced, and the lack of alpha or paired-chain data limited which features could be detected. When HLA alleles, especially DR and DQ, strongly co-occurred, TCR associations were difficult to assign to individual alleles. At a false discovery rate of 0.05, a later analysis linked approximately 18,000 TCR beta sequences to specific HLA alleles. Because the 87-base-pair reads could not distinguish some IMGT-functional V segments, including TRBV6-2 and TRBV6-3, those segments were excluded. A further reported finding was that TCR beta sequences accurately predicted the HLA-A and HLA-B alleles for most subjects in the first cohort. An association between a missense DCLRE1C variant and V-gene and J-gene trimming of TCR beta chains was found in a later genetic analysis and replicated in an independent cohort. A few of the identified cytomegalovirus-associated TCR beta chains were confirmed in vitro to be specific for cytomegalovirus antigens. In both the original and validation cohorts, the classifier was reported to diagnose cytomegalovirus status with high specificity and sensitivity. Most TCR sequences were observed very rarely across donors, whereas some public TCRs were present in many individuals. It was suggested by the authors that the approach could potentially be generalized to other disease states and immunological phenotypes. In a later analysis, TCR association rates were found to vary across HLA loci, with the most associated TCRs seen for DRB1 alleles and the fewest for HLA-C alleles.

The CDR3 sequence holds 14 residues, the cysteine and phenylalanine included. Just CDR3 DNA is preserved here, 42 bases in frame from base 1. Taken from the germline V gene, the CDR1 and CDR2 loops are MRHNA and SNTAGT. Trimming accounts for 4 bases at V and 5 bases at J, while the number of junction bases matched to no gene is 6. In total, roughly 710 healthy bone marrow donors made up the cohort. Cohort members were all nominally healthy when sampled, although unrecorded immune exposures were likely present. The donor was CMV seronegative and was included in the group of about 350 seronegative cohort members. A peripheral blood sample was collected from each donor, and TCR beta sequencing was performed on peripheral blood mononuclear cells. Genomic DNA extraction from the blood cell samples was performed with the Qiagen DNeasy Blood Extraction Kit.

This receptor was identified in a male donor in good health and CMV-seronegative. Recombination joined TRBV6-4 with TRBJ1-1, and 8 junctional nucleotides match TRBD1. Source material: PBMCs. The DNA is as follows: TGTGCCAGCAGTGCCCGGACAGGGAATACTGAAGCTTTCTTT. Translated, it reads CASSARTGNTEAFF.